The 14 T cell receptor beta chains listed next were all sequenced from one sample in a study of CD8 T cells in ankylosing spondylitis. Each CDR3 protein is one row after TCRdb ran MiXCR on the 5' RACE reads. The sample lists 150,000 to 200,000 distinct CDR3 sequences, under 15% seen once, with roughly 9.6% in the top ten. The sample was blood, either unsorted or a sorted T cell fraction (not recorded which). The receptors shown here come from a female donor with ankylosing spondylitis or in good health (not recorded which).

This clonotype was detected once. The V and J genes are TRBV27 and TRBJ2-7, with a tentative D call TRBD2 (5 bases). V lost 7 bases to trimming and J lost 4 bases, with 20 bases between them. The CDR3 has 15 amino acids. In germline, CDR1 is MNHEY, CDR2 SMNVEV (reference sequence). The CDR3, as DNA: TGTGCCAGCAAGAACTCGGGGTCCCCGGGGTACGAGCAGTACTTC. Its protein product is CASKNSGSPGYEQYF.

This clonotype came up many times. This CDR3 reads CASKLTSGSKEQYF. CDR3 nucleotides: TGTGCCAGCAAGCTAACTAGCGGGAGTAAGGAGCAGTACTTC. The chain joins TRBV11-3 to TRBJ2-7; TRBD2 agrees at 11 bases. With V trimmed by 7 bases and J by 7 bases, 9 bases remained unmatched. The germline V gene has CDR1 SGHNT and CDR2 YENEEA. This CDR3 comprises 14 residues.

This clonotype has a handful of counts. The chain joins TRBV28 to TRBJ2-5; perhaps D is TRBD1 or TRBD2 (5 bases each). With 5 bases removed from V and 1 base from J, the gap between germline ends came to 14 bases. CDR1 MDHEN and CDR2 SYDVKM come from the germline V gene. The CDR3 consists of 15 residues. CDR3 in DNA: TGTGCCAGCAGTCCGACCTGGGGACGCCAAGAGACCCAGTACTTC. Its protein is CASSPTWGRQETQYF.

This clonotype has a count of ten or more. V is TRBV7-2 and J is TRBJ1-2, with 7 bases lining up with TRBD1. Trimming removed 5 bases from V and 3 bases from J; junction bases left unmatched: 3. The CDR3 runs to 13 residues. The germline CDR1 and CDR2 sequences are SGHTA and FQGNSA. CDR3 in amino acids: CASSVGGYYGYTF. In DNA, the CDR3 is TGTGCCAGCAGCGTAGGGGGCTACTATGGCTACACCTTC.

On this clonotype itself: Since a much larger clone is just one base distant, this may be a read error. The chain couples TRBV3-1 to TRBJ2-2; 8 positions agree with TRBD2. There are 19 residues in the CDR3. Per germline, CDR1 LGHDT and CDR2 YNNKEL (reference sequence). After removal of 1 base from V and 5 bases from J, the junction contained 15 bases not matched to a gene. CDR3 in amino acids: CASSQARTSSKGPTGELFF. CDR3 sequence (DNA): TGTGCCAGCAGCCAAGCCAGGACTAGCAGCAAAGGACCAACCGGGGAGCTGTTTTTT.

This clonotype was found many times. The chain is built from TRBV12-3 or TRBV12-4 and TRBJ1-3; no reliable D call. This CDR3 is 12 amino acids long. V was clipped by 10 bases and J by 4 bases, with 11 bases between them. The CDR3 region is CATHRSGNTIYF. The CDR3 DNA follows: TGTGCCACGCATCGCTCCGGAAACACCATATATTTT.

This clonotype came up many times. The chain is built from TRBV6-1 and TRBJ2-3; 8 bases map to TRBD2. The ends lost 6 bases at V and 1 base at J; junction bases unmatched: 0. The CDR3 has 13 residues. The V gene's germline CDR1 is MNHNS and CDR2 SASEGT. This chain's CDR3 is CASRAGGTDTQYF. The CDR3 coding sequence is TGTGCCAGCAGAGCGGGGGGCACAGATACGCAGTATTTT.

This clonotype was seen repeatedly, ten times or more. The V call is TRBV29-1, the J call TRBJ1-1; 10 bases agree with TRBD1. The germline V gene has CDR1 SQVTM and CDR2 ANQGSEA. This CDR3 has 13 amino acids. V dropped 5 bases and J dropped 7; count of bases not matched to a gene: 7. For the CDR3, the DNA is TGCAGCGTTATGGGGACAGGGGCCGGTGAAGCTTTCTTT. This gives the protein CSVMGTGAGEAFF.

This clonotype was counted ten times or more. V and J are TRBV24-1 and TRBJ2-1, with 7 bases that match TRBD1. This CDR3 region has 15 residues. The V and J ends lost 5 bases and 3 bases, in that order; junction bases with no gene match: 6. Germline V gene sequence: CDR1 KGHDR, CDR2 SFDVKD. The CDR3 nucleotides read TGTGCCACCAGTGCCCTCGACAGGGACTACAATGAGCAGTTCTTC. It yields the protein CATSALDRDYNEQFF.

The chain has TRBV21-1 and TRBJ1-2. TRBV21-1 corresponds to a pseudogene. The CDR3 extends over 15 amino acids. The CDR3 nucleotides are TGTGCCAGCAGCCAACGGACTGAGTCTAACTATGGCTACACCTTC. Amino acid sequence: CASSQRTESNYGYTF.

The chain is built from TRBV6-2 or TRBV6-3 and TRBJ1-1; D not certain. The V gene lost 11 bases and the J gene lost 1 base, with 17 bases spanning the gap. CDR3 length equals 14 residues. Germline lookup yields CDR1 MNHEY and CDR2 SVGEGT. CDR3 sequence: CAALSHRANTEAFF. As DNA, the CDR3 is TGTGCCGCCCTAAGCCACCGGGCGAACACTGAAGCTTTCTTT.

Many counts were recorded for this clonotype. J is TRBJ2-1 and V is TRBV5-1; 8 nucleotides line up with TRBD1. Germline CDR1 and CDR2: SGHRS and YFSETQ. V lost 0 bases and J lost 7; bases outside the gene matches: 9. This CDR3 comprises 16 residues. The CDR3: CASSLEGTGMRNEQFF. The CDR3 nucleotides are TGCGCCAGCAGCTTGGAGGGGACAGGTATGAGGAATGAGCAGTTCTTC.

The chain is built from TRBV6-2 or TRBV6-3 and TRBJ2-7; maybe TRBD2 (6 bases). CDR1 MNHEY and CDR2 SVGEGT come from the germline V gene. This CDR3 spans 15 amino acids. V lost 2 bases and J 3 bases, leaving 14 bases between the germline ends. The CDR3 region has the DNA TGTGCCAGCAGTTACCTACCCGGGGGAGACTACGAGCAGTACTTC. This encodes CASSYLPGGDYEQYF.

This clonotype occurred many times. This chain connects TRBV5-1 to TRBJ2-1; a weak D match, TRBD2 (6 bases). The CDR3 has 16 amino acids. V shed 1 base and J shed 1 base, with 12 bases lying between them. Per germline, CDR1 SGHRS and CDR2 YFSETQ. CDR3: CASSLWSGGSYNEQFF. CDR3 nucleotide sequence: TGCGCCAGCAGCTTGTGGAGCGGAGGGTCCTACAATGAGCAGTTCTTC.